The sequence of this T cell receptor (beta chain) was determined in a study of blood T cell repertoires in COVID-19. As for the study in general: Whether acute or convalescent, the COVID-19 samples came from the United States, Italy and Spain. PBMCs, B-cell-depleted T cells, or T cells were the source of the cDNA or gDNA that made up the material.

Germline-derived CDR1 and CDR2 are MRHNA and SNTAGT. The V gene lost 5 bases and the J gene lost 0 bases, with 12 bases spanning the gap. This CDR3 spans 15 amino acids. Authors' data handling: From reference gene primer amplification, estimates of nucleated cell counts were derived. The data were produced by immunoSEQ multiplex PCR, yet TCRdb's version contains in-frame clones alone and is incomplete. For V, J and clone size, that table is used; D and trimming come from the DNA. The data hold a few hundred thousand clones, with roughly 86% observed a single time. The receptor comes from a woman in her fifties or sixties who had recovered from COVID-19. Specimen: peripheral blood. The chain carries TRBV6-4 and TRBJ2-3, with D perhaps TRBD1 (6 bases). For the CDR3, the DNA is TGTGCCAGCAGTCCCCAGGGGCTTAGCACAGATACGCAGTATTTT. Translating gives CASSPQGLSTDTQYF.